This T cell receptor (beta chain) was profiled in a study of T cell responses to AZD1222 COVID-19 vaccine. The germline CDR1 and CDR2 sequences are MNHEY and SVGEGT. The CDR3 has 19 residues. J lost 0 bases, V lost 2 bases, and 16 bases had no gene match. This clone has only one observation. The protocol was immunoSEQ multiplex PCR, while the TCRdb copy is restricted to in-frame clones and leaves out a portion. This sample has 95,000 to 150,000 clones, with around 91% found just once. V usage is TRBV6-2 or TRBV6-3 and J usage is TRBJ2-7, with 7 bases aligning to TRBD1. The receptor was isolated from an adult in good health. The sequencing used peripheral blood, collected on day 0 of AZD1222 vaccination. This chain's CDR3 is CASSYKKGAAWEISYEQYV. CDR3 DNA: TGTGCCAGCAGTTACAAAAAGGGGGCCGCTTGGGAGATCTCCTACGAGCAGTACGTC.